The 20 T cell receptor beta chains below come from one sample, sequenced in a study of cytomegalovirus exposure and HLA in healthy donors listed by TCRdb under 2017. Libraries came from the immunoSEQ multiplex PCR assay. For the multiplex PCR, a mixture combining 60 forward primers for TCR Vbeta segments and 13 reverse primers for TCR Jbeta segments was used. Imported from immuneACCESS, the table was reduced by TCRdb to in-frame sequences with V and J called. These copies leave out some clones; in studies compared against another copy, an unresolved V gene accounts for under half, and the cause of the remainder is not known. Counted in this sample were under 200,000 clones; over 70% of them appeared once. The ten biggest clones cover 1% to 1.5% of the sample. The sequenced sample was PBMCs. Receptors originate from a man aged 50 to 60 in good health and CMV-seropositive.

The rearrangement links TRBV28 to TRBJ1-1; a possible D gene is TRBD1 (6 bases). Germline V gene data show CDR1 as MDHEN and CDR2 as SYDVKM. CDR3 length: 16 amino acids. Trimming took 2 bases from V and 1 from J, leaving 14 bases between them. As DNA, the CDR3 is TGTGCCAGCAGTTTAATAGGTCGAGGGGGGAACACTGAAGCTTTCTTT. Translating gives CASSLIGRGGNTEAFF.

This chain joins TRBV30 and TRBJ1-2; no clear D. From germline, CDR1 is GTSNPN and CDR2 SVGIG (reference sequence). The CDR3 has 12 residues. Trimming removed 4 bases from V and 4 bases from J, with 10 bases in between. The CDR3 DNA is TGTGCCTGGACCCCAACGGGCTATGGCTACACCTTC. Translated: CAWTPTGYGYTF.

This chain joins TRBV30 and TRBJ2-5; possible D gene TRBD1, 5 bases. CDR1 is GTSNPN and CDR2 is SVGIG in the germline V gene (reference sequence). The CDR3 spans 12 residues. Trimming took 0 bases from V and 4 from J, leaving 6 bases between them. The CDR3 here is CAWSVQGETQYF. Written as DNA, the CDR3 is TGTGCCTGGAGTGTTCAGGGAGAGACCCAGTACTTC.

The gene calls are TRBV5-1 and TRBJ2-1; 10 nucleotides align to TRBD2. The CDR3 is 16 residues long. V shed 4 bases, J shed 2 bases, and the junction held 6 bases outside the gene matches. CDR1 is SGHRS, CDR2 YFSETQ, per germline. The DNA of the CDR3 is TGCGCCAGCAGCCCGGGGAGCGGGGGGGCCTACAATGAGCAGTTCTTC. The encoded protein is CASSPGSGGAYNEQFF.

The chain carries TRBV5-1 and TRBJ2-1; TRBD2 matches 9 bases. The CDR3 length is 16 residues. J gave up 12 bases and V 0 bases, and 13 bases lay outside the gene matches. Germline assignment: CDR1 SGHRS and CDR2 YFSETQ. The CDR3 DNA follows: TGCGCCAGCAGCTTGGTGGTGACTAGCGGTCCTAAGGGGCAGTTCTTC. Its translation is CASSLVVTSGPKGQFF.

The chain carries TRBV6-5 and TRBJ2-1; D not certain. CDR1 and CDR2 (germline): MNHEY, SVGAGI. This CDR3 region has 14 residues. The germline V and J ends were trimmed by 3 bases and 0 bases, with 6 bases remaining between them. CDR3 sequence (DNA): TGTGCCAGCAGTTATTCTCTCTCCTACAATGAGCAGTTCTTC. Its protein is CASSYSLSYNEQFF.

V usage is TRBV25-1 and J usage is TRBJ2-3; D remains unclear. The CDR3 extends over 13 amino acids. Germline V lookup: CDR1 MGHDK, CDR2 SYGVNS. The V end was cut by 2 bases, the J end by 6 bases, with 9 bases between. DNA for the CDR3: TGTGCCAGCAGTGAACCAACTTTGGATACGCAGTATTTT. It is translated as CASSEPTLDTQYF.

The V gene is TRBV18, the J gene TRBJ2-5; 10 bases are a match to TRBD2. Trimming at V came to 2 bases and at J to 5 bases, leaving 2 bases not matched to a gene. The length of the CDR3 is 14 residues. Germline-derived CDR1 and CDR2 are KGHSH and LQKENI. CDR3 sequence reads: CASSPGAGGETQYF. The CDR3 bases are TGTGCCAGCTCACCAGGAGCGGGAGGGGAGACCCAGTACTTC. The full variable domain, rest sourced from reference TRBV18 and TRBJ2-5, is NAGVMQNPRHLVRRRGQEARLRCSPMKGHSHVYWYRQLPEEGLKFMVYLQKENIIDESGMPKERFSAEFPKEGPSILRIQQVVRGDSAAYFCASSPGAGGETQYFGPGTRLLVL.

CDR3 amino acids: CASSRHRREWSYNEQFF. CDR3 nucleotides: TGTGCCAGCAGCCGACATCGACGGGAGTGGTCCTACAATGAGCAGTTCTTC. The rearrangement links TRBV14 to TRBJ2-1, with a weak D call TRBD2 (6 bases). Germline V CDR1 and CDR2: SGHDN, FVKESK. V gave up 4 bases and J gave up 1 base, with 17 bases separating them. The length of the CDR3 is 17 residues.

The CDR3 loop reads CASSYMNTEAFF. The CDR3 region has the DNA TGTGCCAGCAGTTACATGAACACTGAAGCTTTCTTT. The gene calls are TRBV7-2 and TRBJ1-1; D unresolved. CDR1 SGHTA and CDR2 FQGNSA come from the germline V gene. Between the trimmed V and J ends, which lost 6 bases and 0 bases, there was a span of 5 bases. This CDR3 is built from 12 residues.

As to this clone: This CDR3 is also generated by other DNA sequences in the sample. The chain couples TRBV7-2 to TRBJ2-7; D is perhaps TRBD2 (6 bases). Germline CDR1 is SGHTA and CDR2 is FQGNSA. This CDR3 has 14 residues. V was shortened by 5 bases and J by 0 bases, with 11 bases between the two germline ends. For the CDR3, the DNA is TGTGCCAGCAGCCCTACTAGCAGCTCCTACGAGCAGTACTTC. It is translated as CASSPTSSSYEQYF.

The V call is TRBV4-1, the J call TRBJ2-7, with D possibly TRBD1 on 5 matching bases. Germline CDR1 reads MGHRA; CDR2 reads YSYEKL. V was pared by 2 bases and J by 4 bases, with 9 bases between. The CDR3 length is 13 residues. The CDR3 loop reads CASSQSGKYEQYF. CDR3 DNA sequence: TGCGCCAGCAGCCAATCAGGGAAGTACGAGCAGTACTTC.

The J gene is TRBJ2-3, the V gene TRBV30, with D maybe TRBD2 (6 bases). Germline V gene lookup returns CDR1 GTSNPN and CDR2 SVGIG (reference sequence). The CDR3 sequence is 12 residues long. Deletions cut 0 bases from V and 8 bases from J, with 9 bases between. The chain's CDR3 is CAWSVPSVTQYF. In nucleotides, the CDR3 is TGTGCCTGGAGTGTTCCTAGCGTTACGCAGTATTTT.

V is TRBV7-3 and J is TRBJ2-7; D gene ambiguous. Trimming cost V 5 bases and J 0 bases, with 14 bases left between them. Germline CDR1 reads SGHTA; CDR2 reads FQGTGA. CDR3 length: 15 amino acids. CDR3 sequence (DNA): TGTGCCAGCAGCCTCCGACCGGGTCTCTCCTACGAGCAGTACTTC. Translating gives CASSLRPGLSYEQYF. The full variable domain, completed using reference TRBV7-3 and TRBJ2-7, is GAGVSQTPSNKVTEKGKYVELRCDPISGHTALYWYRQSLGQGPEFLIYFQGTGAADDSGLPNDRFFAVRPEGSVSTLKIQRTERGDSAVYLCASSLRPGLSYEQYFGPGTRLTVT.

The chain is built from TRBV6-5 and TRBJ1-1, with 8 bases identical to TRBD1. V gave up 0 bases and J gave up 8 bases; unmatched junction bases: 2. The CDR3 is made up of 13 amino acids. CDR1 MNHEY and CDR2 SVGAGI come from the germline V gene. The CDR3 nucleotides are TGTGCCAGCAGTTACTCCCGACAGGGGGAAGCTTTCTTT. Residues: CASSYSRQGEAFF.

The chain joins TRBV11-3 to TRBJ2-7; D uncertain. The CDR3 length is 14 residues. CDR1 and CDR2 (germline): SGHNT, YENEEA. V was shortened by 5 bases and J by 0 bases, with 11 bases between the two germline ends. The CDR3 DNA is TGTGCCAGCAGCGAGAACCCAAGCTCCTACGAGCAGTACTTC. Translation gives CASSENPSSYEQYF.

The chain couples TRBV20-1 to TRBJ2-1, with unresolved D. The CDR3 totals 11 residues. The germline V gene has CDR1 DFQATT and CDR2 SNEGSKA (reference sequence). V was clipped by 5 bases and J by 2 bases, with 4 bases between them. For the CDR3, the DNA is TGCAGTGCTGGCCCCTACAATGAGCAGTTCTTC. Translation gives CSAGPYNEQFF.

In its sample, this clone was seen a few times. The chain has TRBV7-9 and TRBJ2-3, with 7 bases lining up with TRBD1. Germline V gene sequence: CDR1 SEHNR, CDR2 FQNEAQ (reference sequence). This CDR3 is built from 17 residues. J gave up 1 base and V 5 bases, and 12 bases lay outside the gene matches. Here the CDR3 DNA reads TGTGCCAGCAGCCCGGGACAGAGCTTTGCAGGCACAGATACGCAGTATTTT. This sequence encodes CASSPGQSFAGTDTQYF.

The chain couples TRBV27 to TRBJ2-7; 8 bases map to TRBD1. The CDR3 is 15 residues long. Per germline, CDR1 MNHEY and CDR2 SMNVEV (reference sequence). Unmatched junction bases numbered 6, after V lost 3 bases and J lost 2 bases. The CDR3 DNA is TGTGCCAGCAGTTTGCAGACAGGGGTGGCCTACGAGCAGTACTTC. It encodes CASSLQTGVAYEQYF.

The chain uses TRBV7-6 and TRBJ1-5, with a tentative D call TRBD1 (5 bases). CDR1 and CDR2 from the germline V gene are SGHVS and FNYEAQ. The CDR3 contains 13 residues. The V end lost 3 bases, the J end lost 7 bases, and 10 bases lay between the germline ends. This CDR3 reads CASSFGQGQPQHF. The CDR3 DNA is TGTGCCAGCAGCTTTGGGCAGGGACAGCCCCAGCATTTT.